This TCR beta chain was obtained from a study of neurological immune-mediated disorders. The overall study: The study included around 35 multiple sclerosis patients, about 31 relapsing-remitting and 3 secondary progressive. The study's findings and limits: TCR-beta repertoires seemed private in all groups, with no expanded CDR3 amino acid sequences shared.

TCRdb called the 5' RACE reads again in MiXCR, with one record for every CDR3 protein. The sample includes some 60,000 distinct CDR3 sequences, around 4.8% of them seen just once. This clonotype was seen repeatedly, ten times or more. Its specificity is unknown. J gave up 9 bases and V 7 bases, and 8 bases lay outside the gene matches. Germline lookup yields CDR1 MNHEY and CDR2 SVGEGT. This CDR3 spans 13 amino acids. This chain links TRBV6-2 or TRBV6-3 with TRBJ2-1; 8 bases match TRBD2. The TCR was taken from a woman between 50 and 59 years old with multiple sclerosis. What was sequenced was PBMCs. CDR3 nucleotides: TGTGCCAGCAATGCGGGGGGCCGAAGTGAGCAGTTCTTC. Encoded protein: CASNAGGRSEQFF.